The rows below give T cell receptor beta chains drawn from one sample of a study of T cell responses to AZD1222 COVID-19 vaccine. TCRdb's copy holds only in-frame clones and misses some; the assay was immunoSEQ multiplex PCR. The data hold approximately 60,000 clones, with approximately 83% observed a single time. The sample here was peripheral blood, taken on day 0 of AZD1222 vaccination. The origin of the receptors is an adult in good health. Both conserved end residues are part of each CDR3. The D gene is left open where the match is weak. Some rows have no size entry. The others give once, few or many, or a class for an expanded clone.

TRBJ2-3	-	-	TRBV28	CASSSPSLLTRTDTQYF	TGTGCCAGCAGTTCACCCTCCCTCCTGACCCGCACAGATACGCAGTATTTT
TRBJ2-2	-	-	TRBV5-8	CASNGGSMNTGELFF	TGTGCCAGCAATGGGGGCAGTATGAACACCGGGGAGCTGTTTTTT
TRBJ1-3	once	-	TRBV28	CASSLFRGNTIYF	TGTGCCAGCAGTTTGTTCAGGGGAAACACCATATATTTT
TRBJ2-7	-	-	TRBV7-2	CASSLETVSSYEQYF	TGTGCCAGCAGCTTAGAGACGGTCAGCTCCTACGAGCAGTACTTC
TRBJ2-1	-	TRBD2	TRBV3-1/TRBV3-2	CASSQEKRGGLHNEQFF	TGTGCCAGCAGCCAAGAAAAGCGGGGGGGCCTCCACAATGAGCAGTTCTTC
TRBJ1-5	-	-	TRBV5-5	CASSLEGSNQPQHF	TGTGCCAGCAGCTTGGAGGGTAGCAATCAGCCCCAGCATTTT
TRBJ1-6	-	-	TRBV18	CASSLMAGGQYNSPLHF	TGTGCCAGCTCACTAATGGCGGGAGGCCAGTATAATTCACCCCTCCACTTT
TRBJ1-2	-	-	TRBV20-1	CSASQPRSGGYTF	TGCAGTGCTAGTCAGCCTCGGTCGGGGGGCTACACCTTC
TRBJ2-3	once	-	TRBV12-5	CASGLQGGDTQYF	TGTGCTAGTGGTCTCCAAGGGGGAGATACGCAGTATTTT
TRBJ1-1	once	TRBD1	TRBV13	CASSLTGGYTEAFF	TGTGCCAGCAGCTTGACAGGGGGATACACTGAAGCTTTCTTT
TRBJ1-2	-	-	TRBV2	CASRRSPYGYTF	TGTGCCAGCAGACGGTCGCCGTATGGCTACACCTTC
TRBJ1-1	-	-	TRBV27	CASSLWENTEAFF	TGTGCCAGCAGTTTATGGGAGAACACTGAAGCTTTCTTT
TRBJ2-5	-	TRBD2	TRBV6-6	CASSSGGVQETQYF	TGTGCCAGCAGTTCGGGGGGGGTTCAAGAGACCCAGTACTTC
TRBJ2-3	-	-	TRBV5-6	CASSLFYRKSTDTQYF	TGTGCCAGCAGCTTGTTTTACAGAAAGTCCACAGATACGCAGTATTTT
TRBJ1-2	-	-	TRBV11-1	CASSLGSNYTF	TGTGCCAGCAGCTTAGGTTCGAACTACACCTTC
TRBJ1-1	-	-	TRBV4-1	CASSQGGLMNTEAFF	TGCGCCAGCAGCCAAGGGGGACTGATGAACACTGAAGCTTTCTTT
TRBJ1-1	-	-	TRBV9	CASSVEGLGTEAFF	TGTGCCAGCAGCGTAGAGGGTTTAGGCACTGAAGCTTTCTTT
TRBJ2-6	-	-	TRBV7-2	CASSQGQVSGANVLTF	TGTGCCAGCAGCCAGGGGCAGGTCTCTGGGGCCAACGTCCTGACTTTC
TRBJ1-2	-	-	TRBV4-3	CASSQDRGGYGYTF	TGCGCCAGCAGCCAAGATAGGGGTGGCTATGGCTACACCTTC
TRBJ1-2	-	-	TRBV4-3	CASSQGALANYGYTF	TGCGCCAGCAGCCAGGGGGCCCTAGCTAACTATGGCTACACCTTC
TRBJ1-1	-	-	TRBV7-2	CASSLVSTEAFF	TGTGCCAGCAGCCTCGTCAGCACTGAAGCTTTCTTT
TRBJ1-5	-	-	TRBV5-5	CASSLEADSSNQPQHF	TGTGCCAGCAGCTTGGAGGCGGATTCTAGCAATCAGCCCCAGCATTTT
TRBJ2-1	-	TRBD1	TRBV9	CASSVGQGAQNEQFF	TGTGCCAGCAGCGTAGGGCAGGGGGCGCAGAATGAGCAGTTCTTC
TRBJ2-5	-	TRBD2	TRBV6-5	CASSSGGVQETQYF	TGTGCCAGCAGTTCGGGGGGGGTTCAAGAGACCCAGTACTTC
TRBJ2-2	-	-	TRBV3-1/TRBV3-2	CASSLGITGELFF	TGTGCCAGCAGCCTTGGTATCACCGGGGAGCTGTTTTTT
TRBJ2-7	once	TRBD1	TRBV6-5	CASSSGQGVGFYEQYF	TGTGCCAGCAGTTCCGGACAGGGTGTCGGATTTTACGAGCAGTACTTC
TRBJ1-5	-	-	TRBV24-1	CATSDIGSNQPQHF	TGTGCCACCAGTGATATCGGTAGCAATCAGCCCCAGCATTTT
TRBJ2-1	-	-	TRBV4-3	CASSQAAYNEQFF	TGCGCCAGCAGCCAAGCTGCATACAATGAGCAGTTCTTC
TRBJ2-1	few	TRBD2	TRBV4-3	CASSQDWRGPAGGEQFF	TGCGCCAGCAGCCAAGATTGGAGGGGGCCAGCGGGAGGAGAGCAGTTCTTC
TRBJ1-2	-	-	TRBV5-1	CASSWPGHGYTF	TGCGCCAGCAGCTGGCCAGGGCATGGCTACACCTTC
TRBJ1-2	few	-	TRBV28	CASSSTNYGYTF	TGTGCCAGCAGTTCTACTAACTATGGCTACACCTTC